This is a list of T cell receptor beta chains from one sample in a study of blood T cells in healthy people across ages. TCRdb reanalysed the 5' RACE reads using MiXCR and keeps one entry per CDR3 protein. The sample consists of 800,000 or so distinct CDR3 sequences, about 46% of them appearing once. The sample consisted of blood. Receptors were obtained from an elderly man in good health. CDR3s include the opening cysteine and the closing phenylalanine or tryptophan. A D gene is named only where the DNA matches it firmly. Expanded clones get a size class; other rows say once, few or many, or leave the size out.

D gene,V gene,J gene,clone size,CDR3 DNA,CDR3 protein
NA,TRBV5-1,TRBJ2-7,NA,TGCGCCAGCAGCTTGGTGGGGATGGAGGGTTCCTACGAGCAGTACTTC,CASSLVGMEGSYEQYF
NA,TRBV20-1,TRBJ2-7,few,TGCAGTGCTAATGGAGGGCAGGCGATCTACGAGCAGTACTTC,CSANGGQAIYEQYF
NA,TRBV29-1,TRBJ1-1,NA,TGCAGCGTTGGGGCATACAACACTGAAGCTTTCTTT,CSVGAYNTEAFF
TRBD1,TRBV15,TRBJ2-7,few,TGTGCCACCAGCAGGACAGGGGGCGAATACGAGCAGTACTTC,CATSRTGGEYEQYF
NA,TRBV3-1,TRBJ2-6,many,TGTGCCAGCAGCCAAGACAGCTCTGGGGCCAACGTCCTGACTTTC,CASSQDSSGANVLTF
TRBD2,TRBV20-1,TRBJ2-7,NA,TGCAGTGCTAGAGATCGGGGGGGCACCTACGAGCAGTACTTC,CSARDRGGTYEQYF
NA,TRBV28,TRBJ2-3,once,TGTGCCAGCAGTGGCCCACTGGGGTCCGCCCGGGGACCGAGAAACACAGATACGCAGTATTTT,CASSGPLGSARGPRNTDTQYF
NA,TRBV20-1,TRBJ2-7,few,TGCAGTGCTAGAGATCGTGCAGGGGACCTCTTCCCGTTCCACTACGAGCAGTACTTC,CSARDRAGDLFPFHYEQYF
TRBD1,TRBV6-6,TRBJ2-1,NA,TGTGCCAGCAGTGACGACAGGGAACGCGAGCAGTTCTTC,CASSDDREREQFF
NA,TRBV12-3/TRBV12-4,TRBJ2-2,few,TGTGCCAGCAGGAAAAACAGGGCGGGCGGGGAGCTGTTTTTT,CASRKNRAGGELFF